The 9 T cell receptor beta chains presented below share a single source sample, sequenced in a study of T cells after yellow fever vaccination. TCRdb independently ran MiXCR on the 5' RACE reads; one entry per CDR3 protein. Of 500,000 to 650,000 distinct CDR3 sequences detected, approximately 13% appear once; the ten largest clones hold about 14%. The sample in question was PBMCs, obtained on the day of the yellow fever booster vaccination. The receptors come from a man under 40 who received the YFV17D yellow fever vaccine.

The chain carries TRBV20-1 and TRBJ1-2; tentatively, D is TRBD1 (6 bases). Germline CDR1 and CDR2: DFQATT and SNEGSKA (reference sequence). The V gene lost 6 bases and the J gene lost 5 bases, with 16 bases spanning the gap. This CDR3 region has 13 residues. The CDR3: CSAEGGVRYGYTF. As DNA, the CDR3 is TGCAGTGCCGAGGGGGGCGTTAGATATGGCTACACCTTC.

This clonotype was counted only a few times. The chain recombines TRBV14 with TRBJ2-1; D is possibly TRBD2 (5 bases). The V end lost 1 base, the J end lost 6 bases, and 16 bases lay between the germline ends. The CDR3 length is 16 residues. The V gene's germline CDR1 is SGHDN and CDR2 FVKESK. CDR3 in DNA: TGTGCCAGCAGCCAAGTGGCGGGCCCCAGCCGCAATGAGCAGTTCTTC. Its protein is CASSQVAGPSRNEQFF.

This clonotype came up many times. This rearrangement joins TRBV6-1 to TRBJ1-6; D perhaps matches TRBD1 (5 bases). The CDR3 has 16 residues. CDR1 and CDR2 (germline): MNHNS, SASEGT. V lost 6 bases and J 12 bases, leaving 24 bases between the germline ends. The CDR3 region has the DNA TGTGCCAGCAGGGGGGGATGGGTGTCGTATTCGGGACCCCTCCACTTT. The encoded protein is CASRGGWVSYSGPLHF.

CDR3 bases: TGTGCCAGCAGCTTAGTTATCCGGGCTGACGAGCAGTACTTC. Translated: CASSLVIRADEQYF. The V gene is TRBV7-2, the J gene TRBJ2-7; D is unresolved. V was cut by 1 base and J by 5 bases, with 12 bases left in between. Germline CDR1 SGHTA, CDR2 FQGNSA. The CDR3 has 14 residues. Supplemented by reference TRBV7-2 and TRBJ2-7, the full variable domain reads GAGVSQSPSNKVTEKGKDVELRCDPISGHTALYWYRQSLGQGLEFLIYFQGNSAPDKSGLPSDRFSAERTGGSVSTLTIQRTQQEDSAVYLCASSLVIRADEQYFGPGTRLTVT.

V usage is TRBV27 and J usage is TRBJ2-7; 13 positions match TRBD2. CDR1 is MNHEY, CDR2 SMNVEV, per germline (reference sequence). CDR3 length: 16 amino acids. The V and J ends lost 2 bases and 2 bases, in that order; junction bases with no gene match: 3. Written as DNA, the CDR3 is TGTGCCAGCAGTTTAAGGGGACTAGCGGGAACCTACGAGCAGTACTTC. It encodes CASSLRGLAGTYEQYF.

This clonotype showed up just a few times. A read error may account for a junction end that differs from germline. The chain is built from TRBV3-1 and TRBJ2-7; TRBD1 agrees at 8 bases. The CDR3 has 15 amino acids. Looked up from germline, CDR1 is LGHDT and CDR2 is YNNKEL (reference sequence). The CDR3, as DNA: TGTGCCAGCACCCAAGGACAGGGCTGGAACTACGAGCAGTACTTC. Translating it yields CASTQGQGWNYEQYF.

J is TRBJ2-7 and V is TRBV6-2 or TRBV6-3, with D unresolved. The CDR3 covers 16 residues. Trimming removed 5 bases at V and 4 bases at J, with 21 bases between. CDR1 is MNHEY and CDR2 is SVGEGT in the germline V gene. DNA of the CDR3: TGTGCCAGCAGTGGACCCCCGTGGGCAGTCTTTTACGAGCAGTACTTC. Encoded protein: CASSGPPWAVFYEQYF.

This chain uses TRBV20-1 with TRBJ1-1, with D unresolved. This CDR3 comprises 13 residues. Per the germline V gene, CDR1 is DFQATT and CDR2 is SNEGSKA (reference sequence). Trimming pared 2 bases from V and 4 bases from J, leaving 11 bases between. In DNA, the CDR3 is TGCAGTGCTAGACCCGGGTGGGGCACTGAAGCTTTCTTT. Residues: CSARPGWGTEAFF.

CDR3 loop: CSVVHSERYNEQFF. CDR3 sequence (DNA): TGCAGCGTTGTACATAGCGAGCGCTACAATGAGCAGTTCTTC. The chain carries TRBV29-1 and TRBJ2-1; D is perhaps TRBD2 (5 bases). The V and J ends lost 4 bases and 3 bases respectively, with 13 bases between them. CDR3 length equals 14 residues. Germline values: CDR1 SQVTM, CDR2 ANQGSEA.